These T cell receptor beta chains were read from a single sample in a study of shared clonotypes between healthy human individuals. The data were produced by immunoSEQ multiplex PCR, yet TCRdb's version contains in-frame clones alone and is incomplete. The data contain about 1.5 million clones, approximately 98% of them singletons. Sequenced: naive CD4+ T cells sorted from blood. The receptors here all came from a young man in good health. Both conserved end residues are part of each CDR3. Fields, in order: CDR3 protein, CDR3 DNA, V gene, J gene, D gene, clone size. A D gene is named only where the DNA matches it firmly. Clone size is given for some rows only: seen once, a few or many times, or a class if the clone is expanded.

CASSSPGGGGELFF	TGTGCCAGCAGCTCCCCAGGGGGCGGCGGGGAGCTGTTTTTT	TRBV7-9	TRBJ2-2	TRBD1	NA
CASSLGTGGNYGYTF	TGTGCCAGCAGCTTAGGGACAGGGGGGAACTATGGCTACACCTTC	TRBV7-9	TRBJ1-2	TRBD1	NA
CASSQDWISETQYF	TGCGCCAGCAGCCAAGATTGGATTTCAGAGACCCAGTACTTC	TRBV4-1	TRBJ2-5	NA	NA
CASSHDRGQPQHF	TGCGCCAGCAGCCACGACAGGGGTCAGCCCCAGCATTTT	TRBV5-1	TRBJ1-5	TRBD1	NA
CAWSVPAFGLNTEAFF	TGTGCCTGGAGTGTACCGGCTTTTGGGTTGAACACTGAAGCTTTCTTT	TRBV30	TRBJ1-1	NA	NA
CATSRVLQGRLHNEQFF	TGTGCCACCAGCAGAGTTCTGCAGGGGCGGTTGCACAATGAGCAGTTCTTC	TRBV15	TRBJ2-1	NA	NA
CASSAVLAGVSTDTQYF	TGCGCCAGCAGCGCCGTACTAGCGGGAGTGAGCACAGATACGCAGTATTTT	TRBV5-1	TRBJ2-3	TRBD2	NA
CAWSVAGFNEQFF	TGTGCCTGGAGTGTCGCAGGCTTCAATGAGCAGTTCTTC	TRBV30	TRBJ2-1	NA	NA
CASSYRTRDEKLFF	TGCGCCAGCAGCTACCGAACCCGTGATGAAAAACTGTTTTTT	TRBV5-1	TRBJ1-4	NA	NA
CASVRDRGSNEQFF	TGTGCCAGTGTCCGGGACAGGGGCTCCAATGAGCAGTTCTTC	TRBV19	TRBJ2-1	TRBD1	once
CASSLVGYPYEQYF	TGCGCCAGCAGCTTGGTAGGCTATCCCTACGAGCAGTACTTC	TRBV5-1	TRBJ2-7	NA	NA
CASRRTGGMLFF	TGTGCCAGCAGGAGGACAGGGGGAATGCTGTTTTTT	TRBV6-5	TRBJ2-2	TRBD1	NA
CASSQRRGVTQYF	TGTGCTAGCAGCCAAAGACGGGGAGTGACGCAGTATTTT	TRBV7-7	TRBJ2-3	NA	NA
CASSRMGQNTNYGYTF	TGCGCCAGCAGTCGGATGGGACAGAACACTAACTATGGCTACACCTTC	TRBV5-1	TRBJ1-2	TRBD1	NA
CASSLSPGGVSYEQYF	TGCGCCAGCAGCTTGAGTCCAGGGGGCGTTTCCTACGAGCAGTACTTC	TRBV5-1	TRBJ2-7	TRBD1	NA
CASSNPPGGSPYEQYF	TGTGCCAGCAGCAACCCTCCTGGCGGGAGTCCATACGAGCAGTACTTC	TRBV7-6	TRBJ2-7	TRBD2	NA
CASSQDWTSGYRTDTQYF	TGCGCCAGCAGCCAAGATTGGACTAGCGGATACCGCACAGATACGCAGTATTTT	TRBV4-3	TRBJ2-3	TRBD2	NA
CASSSLWDKWETQYF	TGTGCCAGCAGCTCTCTTTGGGACAAGTGGGAGACCCAGTACTTC	TRBV7-2	TRBJ2-5	NA	NA
CASSLDLAGGPISYNEQFF	TGTGCCAGCAGCTTAGACCTAGCGGGAGGGCCGATCTCCTACAATGAGCAGTTCTTC	TRBV7-2	TRBJ2-1	TRBD2	once
CASSQGPAGGVKNEQYF	TGCGCCAGCAGCCAAGGCCCAGCAGGGGGAGTCAAAAACGAGCAGTACTTC	TRBV4-1	TRBJ2-7	TRBD1	NA
CASSLAGGSSYEQYF	TGTGCCAGCAGCTTAGCGGGCGGAAGCTCCTACGAGCAGTACTTC	TRBV7-2	TRBJ2-7	NA	NA
CASSYLASSSYEQYF	TGTGCCAGCAGTTACTTGGCCTCGAGCTCCTACGAGCAGTACTTC	TRBV6-5	TRBJ2-7	NA	once
CASSTVGYGYTF	TGTGCCAGCTCGACCGTTGGCTATGGCTACACCTTC	TRBV11-2	TRBJ1-2	NA	few
CASSPSPGTGSGANVLTF	TGTGCCAGCAGCCCCAGTCCCGGGACAGGGAGTGGGGCCAACGTCCTGACTTTC	TRBV13	TRBJ2-6	TRBD1	NA
CAINRDGDSYGYTF	TGTGCCATCAACAGAGATGGGGACAGCTATGGCTACACCTTC	TRBV10-3	TRBJ1-2	TRBD1	once
CASTPQFNTGELFF	TGTGCCAGTACCCCCCAGTTTAATACCGGGGAGCTGTTTTTT	TRBV19	TRBJ2-2	NA	NA
CSVPGELSYEQYF	TGCAGCGTGCCAGGGGAACTCTCCTACGAGCAGTACTTC	TRBV29-1	TRBJ2-7	NA	NA
CASRFWSGCSYNEQFF	TGTGCAAGTCGCTTCTGGAGCGGATGCTCCTACAATGAGCAGTTCTTC	TRBV12-2	TRBJ2-1	NA	NA
CASSVEAGRDTQYF	TGTGCCAGCAGCGTAGAAGCGGGAAGGGATACGCAGTATTTT	TRBV9	TRBJ2-3	TRBD2	NA
CASSTNMNTEAFF	TGTGCCAGCAGTACCAACATGAACACTGAAGCTTTCTTT	TRBV6-1	TRBJ1-1	NA	NA
CASSPGLTYEQYF	TGCGCCAGCAGTCCGGGACTCACCTACGAGCAGTACTTC	TRBV10-1	TRBJ2-7	NA	NA
CASSQVHVVLDSTGELFF	TGCGCCAGCAGCCAAGTCCACGTGGTCCTAGATAGCACCGGGGAGCTGTTTTTT	TRBV4-1	TRBJ2-2	NA	NA
CASSEKGSGSYEQYF	TGCGCCAGCAGTGAGAAAGGTAGCGGGTCTTACGAGCAGTACTTC	TRBV10-1	TRBJ2-7	TRBD2	NA
CASSRGGSYNEQFF	TGTGCCAGCTCACGTGGAGGCTCCTACAATGAGCAGTTCTTC	TRBV18	TRBJ2-1	NA	once
CASSFDLAGGHNEQFF	TGTGCCAGCAGCTTTGACCTAGCGGGAGGGCACAATGAGCAGTTCTTC	TRBV7-2	TRBJ2-1	TRBD2	NA
CTSSPPSRASGHYEQYF	TGCACCAGCAGCCCACCCTCTCGGGCTAGCGGCCACTACGAGCAGTACTTC	TRBV1	TRBJ2-7	NA	NA
CASSPDTLRPNTEAFF	TGTGCCAGCAGCCCGGACACGTTGAGGCCGAACACTGAAGCTTTCTTT	TRBV9	TRBJ1-1	NA	NA
CASSFTGSPYEQYF	TGTGCCAGCAGTTTCACGGGCAGCCCCTACGAGCAGTACTTC	TRBV27	TRBJ2-7	NA	NA
CASSAVSPAETQYF	TGTGCCAGCAGTGCCGTCTCTCCGGCTGAGACCCAGTACTTC	TRBV25-1	TRBJ2-5	NA	NA
CASSGTGGHQPQHF	TGTGCCAGCAGTGGCACAGGAGGTCATCAGCCCCAGCATTTT	TRBV2	TRBJ1-5	NA	NA
CASRGGSSPNEQYF	TGTGCCAGCAGGGGGGGCAGTTCCCCGAACGAGCAGTACTTC	TRBV6-1	TRBJ2-7	NA	NA
CASSPPGTSGRRYEQYF	TGTGCCAGCAGCCCCCCCGGGACTAGCGGGAGACGGTACGAGCAGTACTTC	TRBV7-9	TRBJ2-7	TRBD2	once
CASSESGGRNEFF	TGCGCCAGCAGTGAGTCCGGCGGGAGGAATGAGTTCTTC	TRBV10-1	TRBJ2-1	TRBD2	NA
CASSERLGADEQFF	TGTGCCAGCAGCGAAAGACTGGGAGCCGATGAGCAGTTCTTC	TRBV11-3	TRBJ2-1	NA	NA
CASSQGLALSSYEQYF	TGCGCCAGCAGCCAGGGGTTGGCTCTGAGCTCCTACGAGCAGTACTTC	TRBV4-1	TRBJ2-7	NA	NA
CASSSGAGETQYF	TGTGCCAGCAGCTCCGGGGCGGGAGAGACCCAGTACTTC	TRBV7-3	TRBJ2-5	NA	NA
CATSRGTGYEQYF	TGTGCCACCAGCAGAGGAACCGGATACGAGCAGTACTTC	TRBV15	TRBJ2-7	NA	NA
CASSIVLSRNQPQHF	TGTGCCAGTAGTATAGTTTTATCCCGCAATCAGCCCCAGCATTTT	TRBV19	TRBJ1-5	NA	NA